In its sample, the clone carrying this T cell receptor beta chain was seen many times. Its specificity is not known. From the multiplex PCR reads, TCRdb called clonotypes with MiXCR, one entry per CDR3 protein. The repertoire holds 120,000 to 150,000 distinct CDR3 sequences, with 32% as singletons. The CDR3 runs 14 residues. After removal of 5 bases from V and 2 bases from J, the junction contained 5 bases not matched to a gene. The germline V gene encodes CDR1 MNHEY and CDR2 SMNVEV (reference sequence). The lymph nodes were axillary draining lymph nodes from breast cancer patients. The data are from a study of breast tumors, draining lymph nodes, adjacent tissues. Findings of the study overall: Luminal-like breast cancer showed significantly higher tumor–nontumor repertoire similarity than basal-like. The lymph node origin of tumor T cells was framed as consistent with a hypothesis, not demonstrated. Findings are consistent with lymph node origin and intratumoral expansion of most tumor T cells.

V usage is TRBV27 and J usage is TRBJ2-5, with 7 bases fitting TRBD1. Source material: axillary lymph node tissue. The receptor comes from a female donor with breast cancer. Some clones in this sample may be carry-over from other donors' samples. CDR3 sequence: CASSPGTVQETQYF. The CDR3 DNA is TGTGCCAGCAGTCCAGGGACAGTTCAAGAGACCCAGTACTTC.